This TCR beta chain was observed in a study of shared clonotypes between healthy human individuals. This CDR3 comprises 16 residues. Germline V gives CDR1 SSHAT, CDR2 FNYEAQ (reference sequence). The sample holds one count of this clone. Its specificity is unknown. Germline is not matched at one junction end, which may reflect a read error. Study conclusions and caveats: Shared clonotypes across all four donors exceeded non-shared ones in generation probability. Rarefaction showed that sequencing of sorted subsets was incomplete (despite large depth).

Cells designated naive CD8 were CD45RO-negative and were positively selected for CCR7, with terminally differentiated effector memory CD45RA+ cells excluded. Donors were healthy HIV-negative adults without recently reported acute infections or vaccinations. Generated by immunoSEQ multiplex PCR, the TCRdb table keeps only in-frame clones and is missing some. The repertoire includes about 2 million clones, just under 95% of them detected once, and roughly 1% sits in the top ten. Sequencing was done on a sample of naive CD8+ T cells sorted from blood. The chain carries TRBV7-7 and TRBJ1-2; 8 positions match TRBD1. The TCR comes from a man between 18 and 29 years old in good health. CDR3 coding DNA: TGTGCTAGCAGCTTTAACAGGGGGATCAGATTCAATGGCTACACCTTC. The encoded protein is CASSFNRGIRFNGYTF.